A single sample gave rise to the 7 T cell receptor beta chains below, sequenced in a study of human T cells and chemical hapten exposure. Within the library, unique molecular identifiers were attached to each individual cDNA molecule. TCRdb recomputed calls from the reads with MiXCR, one row per CDR3 protein. The sample consists of 100,000 to 150,000 distinct CDR3 sequences, more than 8.5% of them appearing once. From whole blood left unfractionated, total RNA was extracted. The sample was whole blood. The receptors stem from a human donor in good health. Some clones in this sample may be carry-over from other donors' samples.

This clonotype came up a few times. This chain uses TRBV14 with TRBJ1-6; maybe TRBD1 (5 bases). V was pared by 1 base and J by 3 bases, with 10 bases between. The CDR3 runs to 16 residues. The germline V gene has CDR1 SGHDN and CDR2 FVKESK. CDR3 amino acids: CASSQGRGVYNSPLHF. As DNA, the CDR3 is TGTGCCAGCAGCCAAGGCCGGGGCGTCTATAATTCACCCCTCCACTTT.

There are a few counts of this clonotype. J is TRBJ2-1 and V is TRBV7-9; D unresolved. Deletions cut 0 bases from V and 4 bases from J, with 10 bases between. This CDR3 is built from 15 residues. Germline loops: CDR1 SEHNR, CDR2 FQNEAQ (reference sequence). The CDR3 nucleotides are TGTGCCAGCAGCTTAGCGACCCCCAATTACAATGAGCAGTTCTTC. This codes for CASSLATPNYNEQFF.

A single count supports this clonotype. V and J are TRBV4-1 and TRBJ1-5; D not certain. Germline V gene data show CDR1 as MGHRA and CDR2 as YSYEKL. Between the trimmed V and J ends, which lost 2 bases and 1 base, there was a span of 15 bases. CDR3 length: 17 residues. CDR3 sequence: CASSQLLTGSSNQPQHF. Written as DNA, the CDR3 is TGCGCCAGCAGCCAATTATTAACGGGTTCGAGCAATCAGCCCCAGCATTTT.

This clonotype was found a few times. The CDR3 region has the DNA TGTGCCACCAGCAGTGGACTGAGCTATGGCTACACCTTC. Amino acids: CATSSGLSYGYTF. The chain employs TRBV15 and TRBJ1-2; D not certain. V gave up 3 bases and J gave up 4 bases, with 9 bases separating them. The CDR3 runs 13 residues. Germline lookup yields CDR1 LNHNV and CDR2 YYDKDF (reference sequence).

This clonotype was found many times. The chain employs TRBV11-1 and TRBJ2-7, with D unresolved. The CDR3 is 13 amino acids. V was pared by 1 base and J by 3 bases, with 7 bases between. Germline lookup yields CDR1 SGHAT and CDR2 FQDESV (reference sequence). CDR3 amino acids: CASSLGQIYEQYF. For the CDR3, the DNA is TGTGCCAGCAGCTTAGGCCAGATCTACGAGCAGTACTTC.

This clonotype was seen repeatedly, ten times or more. The gene calls are TRBV12-3 or TRBV12-4 and TRBJ2-1; the match to TRBD1 covers 10 bases. The CDR3 consists of 15 residues. V was clipped by 6 bases and J by 6 bases; unmatched bases: 8. DNA of the CDR3: TGTGCCAGCAGCTTACCGGGACAGGGGTCCAATGAGCAGTTCTTC. Its translation: CASSLPGQGSNEQFF.

The chain is built from TRBV4-2 and TRBJ2-3; 8 bases align to TRBD2. Germline CDR1 reads LGHNA; CDR2 reads YNFKEQ. The V segment lost 1 base and the J segment 1 base; nucleotides outside the gene matches: 1. There are 15 residues in the CDR3. The CDR3 DNA sequence: TGTGCCAGCAGCCAAGTGACTAGCGGCACAGATACGCAGTATTTT. Translating gives CASSQVTSGTDTQYF.